This T cell receptor beta chain was documented in a study of regulatory T cells in long-lasting Graves disease. This clonotype was seen a few times. Its cognate antigen is unknown. To make TCR beta libraries, researchers used iRepertoire HTBI primers and Arm-PCR of CDR3 regions. Using its own MiXCR run on the multiplex PCR reads, TCRdb lists one record per CDR3 protein. This table holds 300,000 to 400,000 distinct CDR3 sequences, 15% to 20% found once. Unmatched junction bases numbered 9, after V lost 1 base and J lost 3 bases. CDR1 and CDR2 from the germline V gene are LGHDT and YNNKEL (reference sequence). The CDR3 runs to 16 residues. Findings and caveats of the study: Persistent disease was characterized by preferential usage of TRBV28, TRBJ1-2 and TRBJ2-5. A greater number of public clonotypes (2,741) was shared by persistent patients than by new patients (over 900).

Time point indicated: newly diagnosed GD, antithyroid drugs for less than 3 months. Making the TCR library involved RNA that had been extracted from PBMCs. The same sample was also used in a study of T cells in Graves' hyperthyroidism and ophthalmopathy. That investigation notes: Patients counted as stable if ophthalmopathy did not develop within 18 months. The blood repertoire included most of the expanded thyroid clonotypes above 0.001.

The source of this sequence is a man aged 35-49 years with Graves disease. This sequence joins TRBV3-1 and TRBJ2-7; 7 bases are shared with TRBD2. Here the sequenced sample was peripheral blood mononuclear cells (PBMCs), taken at new diagnosis, from a patient treated with antithyroid drugs. CDR3 coding DNA: TGTGCCAGCAGCCAAGGGGAGGGCCCAGGTCGCTACGAGCAGTACTTC. Amino acid sequence: CASSQGEGPGRYEQYF.